Listed below are T cell receptor beta chains from one sample, sequenced in a study of T-cell reconstitution after alpha-beta-depleted transplantation in children. TCRdb independently ran MiXCR on the PCR reads; one entry per CDR3 protein. The top ten clones hold about 2.6% of a sample with about 230,000 distinct CDR3 sequences, about 11% of them seen once. This specimen was PBMCs from the stem cell graft donor, taken from the stem cell graft. All receptors come from a human donor who donated a stem cell graft to a child with acute lymphoblastic leukemia. Each CDR3 is given with its conserved first and last residue. Fields, in order: J gene, V gene, CDR3 protein.

TRBJ2-3,TRBV6-1,CASSPYRAGGRGSQYF
TRBJ2-6,TRBV15,CATSRDGSGANVLTF
TRBJ1-6,TRBV20-1,CSARGALGSPLHF
TRBJ2-1,TRBV7-2,CASSSPGTGYNEQFF
TRBJ1-5,TRBV3-1,CASSQGIFGHYSNQPQHF
TRBJ2-7,TRBV10-3,CAISESVETEATYEQYF
TRBJ2-2,TRBV9,CASSVASGNTGELFF
TRBJ2-1,TRBV2,CASSSHRGSWEQFF
TRBJ1-1,TRBV5-5,CASSLWYTEAFF
TRBJ2-7,TRBV9,CASSGRGEYEQYF
TRBJ2-3,TRBV24-1,CATSDSGRLPTDTQYF
TRBJ2-1,TRBV4-1,CASSHGAENEQFF